This is a list of T cell receptor beta chains from one sample in a study of blood T cell repertoires in COVID-19. Assay: immunoSEQ multiplex PCR; the TCRdb copy retains only in-frame clones and omits some. This table holds under 350,000 clones, just over 85% found once. Sequencing was performed on PBMCs or T cells enriched from blood (not recorded which). Every receptor here comes from a woman in her 40s with acute COVID-19. The CDR3 runs from the conserved cysteine through the conserved F or W. Fields, in order: D gene, J gene, clone size, V gene, CDR3 protein, CDR3 DNA. D genes are given only for firm matches. Some rows mark clone size as missing; the rest say once, few, many or name a class of expanded clone.

d_call: -; j_call: TRBJ1-5; clone_size: -; v_call: TRBV10-3; cdr3_aa: CAINPTSEGQPQHF; cdr3_nt: TGTGCCATCAACCCGACATCCGAAGGTCAGCCCCAGCATTTT
d_call: TRBD2; j_call: TRBJ2-3; clone_size: -; v_call: TRBV11-2; cdr3_aa: CASSLMGGKDTQYF; cdr3_nt: TGTGCCAGCAGCTTAATGGGGGGGAAAGATACGCAGTATTTT
d_call: -; j_call: TRBJ1-4; clone_size: -; v_call: TRBV11-2; cdr3_aa: CASNLMRLGNEKLFF; cdr3_nt: TGTGCCAGCAACTTGATGAGGCTGGGTAATGAAAAACTGTTTTTT
d_call: TRBD2; j_call: TRBJ2-5; clone_size: -; v_call: TRBV5-1; cdr3_aa: CASSLSSSGREETQYF; cdr3_nt: TGCGCCAGCAGCTTGTCGTCTAGCGGGAGAGAAGAGACCCAGTACTTC
d_call: -; j_call: TRBJ1-2; clone_size: -; v_call: TRBV12-3/TRBV12-4; cdr3_aa: CASSFYYGYTF; cdr3_nt: TGTGCCAGCAGTTTTTATTATGGCTACACCTTC
d_call: -; j_call: TRBJ1-2; clone_size: -; v_call: TRBV6-6; cdr3_aa: CASSYNRERSGYTF; cdr3_nt: TGTGCCAGCAGTTATAACAGGGAAAGGAGTGGCTACACCTTC
d_call: -; j_call: TRBJ1-2; clone_size: -; v_call: TRBV24-1; cdr3_aa: CATSDLKANSPDSYGYTF; cdr3_nt: TGTGCCACCAGTGATTTAAAAGCAAACAGCCCGGATTCATATGGCTACACCTTC
d_call: -; j_call: TRBJ1-1; clone_size: -; v_call: TRBV19; cdr3_aa: CASRFYRNTEAFF; cdr3_nt: TGTGCCAGTAGGTTTTACAGGAACACTGAAGCTTTCTTT
d_call: TRBD2; j_call: TRBJ2-4; clone_size: -; v_call: TRBV5-6; cdr3_aa: CASSSQVGGLQPAKNIQYF; cdr3_nt: TGTGCCAGCAGCTCACAAGTTGGGGGACTACAACCAGCCAAAAACATTCAGTACTTC
d_call: -; j_call: TRBJ1-2; clone_size: once; v_call: TRBV11-2; cdr3_aa: CASSSTTGPDGYTF; cdr3_nt: TGTGCCAGCAGCTCAACTACAGGGCCGGATGGCTACACCTTC
d_call: TRBD1; j_call: TRBJ1-2; clone_size: -; v_call: TRBV28; cdr3_aa: CASRGTGMNAGYTF; cdr3_nt: TGTGCCAGCAGGGGGACAGGGATGAATGCTGGCTACACCTTC
d_call: TRBD1; j_call: TRBJ1-1; clone_size: -; v_call: TRBV11-1; cdr3_aa: CASSNRGKAFF; cdr3_nt: TGTGCCAGCAGCAACAGGGGTAAAGCTTTCTTT
d_call: TRBD1; j_call: TRBJ2-1; clone_size: -; v_call: TRBV19; cdr3_aa: CASSIERTGANEQFF; cdr3_nt: TGTGCCAGTAGTATAGAACGGACAGGGGCCAATGAGCAGTTCTTC
d_call: -; j_call: TRBJ2-7; clone_size: -; v_call: TRBV6-5; cdr3_aa: CASDRGGTYEQYF; cdr3_nt: TGTGCCAGCGACCGAGGCGGGACCTACGAGCAGTACTTC
d_call: TRBD2; j_call: TRBJ2-1; clone_size: -; v_call: TRBV20-1; cdr3_aa: CSASSPSGRWNEQFF; cdr3_nt: TGCAGTGCTAGTAGTCCTAGCGGGAGATGGAATGAGCAGTTCTTC
d_call: -; j_call: TRBJ1-1; clone_size: -; v_call: TRBV7-2; cdr3_aa: CASSYTTVSTEAFF; cdr3_nt: TGTGCCAGCAGCTATACCACCGTGAGCACTGAAGCTTTCTTT
d_call: -; j_call: TRBJ1-1; clone_size: -; v_call: TRBV18; cdr3_aa: CASSPYERTLNTEAFF; cdr3_nt: TGTGCCAGCTCACCATATGAAAGGACATTGAACACTGAAGCTTTCTTT
d_call: TRBD1; j_call: TRBJ1-2; clone_size: -; v_call: TRBV28; cdr3_aa: CASSPLGDRLNYGYTF; cdr3_nt: TGTGCCAGCAGTCCCCTCGGGGACAGACTTAACTATGGCTACACCTTC
d_call: TRBD1; j_call: TRBJ1-2; clone_size: -; v_call: TRBV4-3; cdr3_aa: CASSPRTGEGSYGYTF; cdr3_nt: TGCGCCAGCAGCCCTCGGACAGGGGAAGGGAGCTATGGCTACACCTTC
d_call: TRBD1; j_call: TRBJ2-7; clone_size: -; v_call: TRBV3-1/TRBV3-2; cdr3_aa: CASSQVVGTGNYEQYF; cdr3_nt: TGTGCCAGCAGCCAAGTGGTGGGGACAGGCAACTACGAGCAGTACTTC
d_call: TRBD1; j_call: TRBJ1-1; clone_size: -; v_call: TRBV10-3; cdr3_aa: CAISEGTGGTNTEAFF; cdr3_nt: TGTGCCATCAGTGAGGGGACAGGGGGGACGAACACTGAAGCTTTCTTT
d_call: TRBD1; j_call: TRBJ1-2; clone_size: -; v_call: TRBV18; cdr3_aa: CASSLSGTGPYGYTF; cdr3_nt: TGTGCCAGCTCACTATCCGGGACAGGACCTTATGGCTACACCTTC
d_call: -; j_call: TRBJ2-3; clone_size: -; v_call: TRBV11-2; cdr3_aa: CASSSTGNKWDTQYF; cdr3_nt: TGTGCCAGCAGTTCAACAGGGAATAAGTGGGATACGCAGTATTTT
d_call: -; j_call: TRBJ2-2; clone_size: once; v_call: TRBV9; cdr3_aa: CASSVVEAGTGELFF; cdr3_nt: TGTGCCAGCAGCGTAGTGGAAGCGGGCACCGGGGAGCTGTTTTTT
d_call: TRBD1; j_call: TRBJ1-5; clone_size: -; v_call: TRBV28; cdr3_aa: CASIHWGTGLGNQPQHF; cdr3_nt: TGTGCCAGCATTCATTGGGGGACAGGCCTGGGCAATCAGCCCCAGCATTTT
d_call: -; j_call: TRBJ2-1; clone_size: -; v_call: TRBV10-3; cdr3_aa: CAISELADSYNEQFF; cdr3_nt: TGTGCCATCAGTGAATTAGCGGATTCCTACAATGAGCAGTTCTTC
d_call: -; j_call: TRBJ1-1; clone_size: -; v_call: TRBV3-1/TRBV3-2; cdr3_aa: CASSLVAVNTEAFF; cdr3_nt: TGTGCCAGCAGCCTCGTGGCGGTGAACACTGAAGCTTTCTTT
d_call: TRBD1; j_call: TRBJ1-2; clone_size: -; v_call: TRBV19; cdr3_aa: CASRPRTGHYGYTF; cdr3_nt: TGTGCCAGTCGACCCCGGACAGGCCACTATGGCTACACCTTC
d_call: TRBD2; j_call: TRBJ2-3; clone_size: -; v_call: TRBV7-7; cdr3_aa: CASSLGLADTDTQYF; cdr3_nt: TGTGCTAGCAGCCTCGGACTAGCGGACACAGATACGCAGTATTTT
d_call: -; j_call: TRBJ1-3; clone_size: -; v_call: TRBV19; cdr3_aa: CASSIRQNSGNTIYF; cdr3_nt: TGTGCCAGTAGTATAAGACAGAACTCTGGAAACACCATATATTTT
d_call: -; j_call: TRBJ1-4; clone_size: -; v_call: TRBV12-2; cdr3_aa: CASRSTQGRGEKLFF; cdr3_nt: TGTGCAAGTCGCTCCACACAGGGTAGGGGTGAAAAACTGTTTTTT
d_call: TRBD1; j_call: TRBJ1-1; clone_size: -; v_call: TRBV11-2; cdr3_aa: CASSVDRANTEAFF; cdr3_nt: TGTGCCAGCAGCGTTGACAGGGCGAACACTGAAGCTTTCTTT
d_call: -; j_call: TRBJ1-2; clone_size: -; v_call: TRBV7-9; cdr3_aa: CASKRTVYGYTF; cdr3_nt: TGTGCCAGCAAGAGGACAGTCTATGGCTACACCTTC
d_call: -; j_call: TRBJ2-7; clone_size: -; v_call: TRBV21-1; cdr3_aa: CASSRRGMSSYEQYF; cdr3_nt: TGTGCCAGCAGCAGGAGGGGAATGAGCTCCTACGAGCAGTACTTC
d_call: -; j_call: TRBJ2-5; clone_size: -; v_call: TRBV2; cdr3_aa: CASRGGGETQYF; cdr3_nt: TGTGCCAGCAGGGGGGGTGGAGAGACCCAGTACTTC
d_call: -; j_call: TRBJ2-1; clone_size: -; v_call: TRBV7-9; cdr3_aa: CASSRLILGGSEQFF; cdr3_nt: TGTGCCAGCAGCCGTCTCATACTTGGGGGGAGTGAGCAGTTCTTC
d_call: -; j_call: TRBJ1-2; clone_size: -; v_call: TRBV7-2; cdr3_aa: CASSLAGVEGYTF; cdr3_nt: TGTGCCAGCAGCTTAGCAGGGGTGGAGGGCTACACCTTC
d_call: -; j_call: TRBJ2-7; clone_size: few; v_call: TRBV19; cdr3_aa: CASSINGVGGYEQYF; cdr3_nt: TGTGCCAGTAGTATTAACGGGGTAGGGGGCTACGAGCAGTACTTC
d_call: -; j_call: TRBJ2-2; clone_size: -; v_call: TRBV5-5; cdr3_aa: CASSPDARYTGELFF; cdr3_nt: TGTGCCAGCAGCCCCGACGCGCGGTACACCGGGGAGCTGTTTTTT
d_call: TRBD1; j_call: TRBJ2-1; clone_size: -; v_call: TRBV9; cdr3_aa: CASNRDRDNEQFF; cdr3_nt: TGTGCCAGCAACCGGGACAGGGACAATGAGCAGTTCTTC
d_call: -; j_call: TRBJ1-1; clone_size: -; v_call: TRBV18; cdr3_aa: CASSPSTKPTEAFF; cdr3_nt: TGTGCCAGCTCACCTTCCACCAAGCCCACTGAAGCTTTCTTT
d_call: -; j_call: TRBJ2-3; clone_size: -; v_call: TRBV7-6; cdr3_aa: CASSPTKTPTDTQYF; cdr3_nt: TGTGCCAGCAGCCCTACTAAAACGCCCACAGATACGCAGTATTTT